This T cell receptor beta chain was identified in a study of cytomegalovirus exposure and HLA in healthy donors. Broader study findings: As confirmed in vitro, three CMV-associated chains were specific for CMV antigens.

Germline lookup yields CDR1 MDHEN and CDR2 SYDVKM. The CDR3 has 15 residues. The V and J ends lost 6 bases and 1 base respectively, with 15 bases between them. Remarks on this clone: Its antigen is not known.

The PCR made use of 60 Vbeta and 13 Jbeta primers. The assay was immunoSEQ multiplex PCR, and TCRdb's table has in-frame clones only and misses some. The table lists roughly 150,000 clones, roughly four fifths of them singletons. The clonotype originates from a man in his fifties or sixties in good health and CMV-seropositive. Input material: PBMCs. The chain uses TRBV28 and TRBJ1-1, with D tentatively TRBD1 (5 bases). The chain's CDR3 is CASRRDGATNTEAFF. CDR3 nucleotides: TGTGCCAGCAGGAGAGATGGGGCCACGAACACTGAAGCTTTCTTT.